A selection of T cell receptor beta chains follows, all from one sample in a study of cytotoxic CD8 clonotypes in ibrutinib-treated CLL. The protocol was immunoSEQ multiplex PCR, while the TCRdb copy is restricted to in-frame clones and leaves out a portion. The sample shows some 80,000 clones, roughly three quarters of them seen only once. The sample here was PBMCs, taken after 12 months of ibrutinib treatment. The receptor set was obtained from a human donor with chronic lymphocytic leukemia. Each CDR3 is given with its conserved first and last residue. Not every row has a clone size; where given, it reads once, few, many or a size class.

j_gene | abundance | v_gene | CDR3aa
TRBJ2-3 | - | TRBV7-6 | CASSRLSGGAADTQYF
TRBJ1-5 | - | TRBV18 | CASSLMGGEAAGQPQHF
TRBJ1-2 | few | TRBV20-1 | CSATGYGYTF
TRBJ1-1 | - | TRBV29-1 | CSVWDNTEAFF
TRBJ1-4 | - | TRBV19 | CASQLRGYNEKLFF
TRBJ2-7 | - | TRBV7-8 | CASSTRPGEQYF
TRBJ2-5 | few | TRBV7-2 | CASTRTSGAPQETQYF
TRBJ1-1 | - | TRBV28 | CASSPGKETEAFF
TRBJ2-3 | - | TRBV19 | CASSPAGGTDTQYF
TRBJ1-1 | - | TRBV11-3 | CASSDTTGAEAFF
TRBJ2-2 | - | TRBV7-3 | CASSAIAGFVGGELFF
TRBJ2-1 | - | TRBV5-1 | CASSLGEAGGYNEQFF
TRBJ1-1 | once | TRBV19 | CASSSQGTMVTEAFF
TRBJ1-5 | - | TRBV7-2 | CASSFGGDQPQHF
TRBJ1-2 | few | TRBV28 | CASSLFLGKNYGYTF
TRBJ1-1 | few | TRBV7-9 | CASSLEGAPAEAFF